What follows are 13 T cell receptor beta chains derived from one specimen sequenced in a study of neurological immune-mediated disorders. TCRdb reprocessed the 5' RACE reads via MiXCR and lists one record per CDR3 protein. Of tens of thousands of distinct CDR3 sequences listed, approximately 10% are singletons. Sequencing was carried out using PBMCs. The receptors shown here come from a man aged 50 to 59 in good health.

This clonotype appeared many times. In DNA, the CDR3 is TGTGCCACCAGTGATTTGGACAGCACAGATACGCAGTATTTT. Residues: CATSDLDSTDTQYF. The chain uses TRBV24-1 and TRBJ2-3; D call uncertain. CDR3 length: 14 residues. V was shortened by 0 bases and J by 0 bases, with 3 bases between the two germline ends. Germline CDR1 is KGHDR and CDR2 is SFDVKD.

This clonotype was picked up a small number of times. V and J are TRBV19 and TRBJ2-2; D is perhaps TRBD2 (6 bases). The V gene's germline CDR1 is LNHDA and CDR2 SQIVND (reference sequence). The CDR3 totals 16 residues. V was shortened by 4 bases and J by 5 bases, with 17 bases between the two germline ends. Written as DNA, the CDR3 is TGTGCCAGTAGTACTAAATCGGGCGGAGGGACCGGGGAGCTGTTTTTT. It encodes CASSTKSGGGTGELFF.

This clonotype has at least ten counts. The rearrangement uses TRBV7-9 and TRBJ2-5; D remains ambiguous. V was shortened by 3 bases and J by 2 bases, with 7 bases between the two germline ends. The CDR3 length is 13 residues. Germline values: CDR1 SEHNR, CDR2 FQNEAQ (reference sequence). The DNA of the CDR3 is TGTGCCAGCAGCTTCCCCTCACAAGAGACCCAGTACTTC. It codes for CASSFPSQETQYF. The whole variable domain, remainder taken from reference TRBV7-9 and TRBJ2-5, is DTGVSQNPRHKITKRGQNVTFRCDPISEHNRLYWYRQTLGQGPEFLTYFQNEAQLEKSRLLSDRFSAERPKGSFSTLEIQRTEQGDSAMYLCASSFPSQETQYFGPGTRLLVL.

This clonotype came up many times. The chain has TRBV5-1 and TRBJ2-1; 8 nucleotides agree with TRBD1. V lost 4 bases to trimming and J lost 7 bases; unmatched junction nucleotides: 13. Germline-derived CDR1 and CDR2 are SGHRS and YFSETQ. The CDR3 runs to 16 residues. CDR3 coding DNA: TGCGCCAGCAGCGCGCTGCAAGACAGGGGCCGGAATGAGCAGTTCTTC. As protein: CASSALQDRGRNEQFF. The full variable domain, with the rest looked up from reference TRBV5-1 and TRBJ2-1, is KAGVTQTPRYLIKTRGQQVTLSCSPISGHRSVSWYQQTPGQGLQFLFEYFSETQRNKGNFPGRFSGRQFSNSRSEMNVSTLELGDSALYLCASSALQDRGRNEQFFGPGTRLTVL.

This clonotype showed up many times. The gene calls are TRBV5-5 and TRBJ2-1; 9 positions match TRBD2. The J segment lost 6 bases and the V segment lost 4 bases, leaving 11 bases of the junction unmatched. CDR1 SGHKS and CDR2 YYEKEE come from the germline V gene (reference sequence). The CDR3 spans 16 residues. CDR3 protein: CASSTEWASGANEQFF. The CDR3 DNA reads TGTGCCAGCAGCACTGAATGGGCTAGCGGGGCCAATGAGCAGTTCTTC.

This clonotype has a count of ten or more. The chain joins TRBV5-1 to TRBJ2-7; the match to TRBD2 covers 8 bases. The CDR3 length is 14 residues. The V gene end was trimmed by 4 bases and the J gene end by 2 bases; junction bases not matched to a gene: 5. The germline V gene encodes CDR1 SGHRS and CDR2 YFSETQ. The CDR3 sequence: CASSAPGLAYEQYF. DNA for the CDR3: TGCGCCAGCAGCGCCCCGGGACTAGCCTACGAGCAGTACTTC. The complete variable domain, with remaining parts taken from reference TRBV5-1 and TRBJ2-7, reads KAGVTQTPRYLIKTRGQQVTLSCSPISGHRSVSWYQQTPGQGLQFLFEYFSETQRNKGNFPGRFSGRQFSNSRSEMNVSTLELGDSALYLCASSAPGLAYEQYFGPGTRLTVT.

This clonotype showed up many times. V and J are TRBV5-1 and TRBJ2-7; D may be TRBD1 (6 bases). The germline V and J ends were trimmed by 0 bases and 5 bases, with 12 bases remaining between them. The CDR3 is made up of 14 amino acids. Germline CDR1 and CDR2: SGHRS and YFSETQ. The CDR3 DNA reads TGCGCCAGCAGCTTGGTAGGGACACCGGACGAGCAGTACTTC. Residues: CASSLVGTPDEQYF.

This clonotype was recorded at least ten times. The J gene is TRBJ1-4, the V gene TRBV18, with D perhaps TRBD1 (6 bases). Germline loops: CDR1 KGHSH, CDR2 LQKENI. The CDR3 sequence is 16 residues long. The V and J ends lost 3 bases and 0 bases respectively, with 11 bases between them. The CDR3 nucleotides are TGTGCCAGCTCACCGACCCGGACAGCAACTAATGAAAAACTGTTTTTT. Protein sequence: CASSPTRTATNEKLFF.

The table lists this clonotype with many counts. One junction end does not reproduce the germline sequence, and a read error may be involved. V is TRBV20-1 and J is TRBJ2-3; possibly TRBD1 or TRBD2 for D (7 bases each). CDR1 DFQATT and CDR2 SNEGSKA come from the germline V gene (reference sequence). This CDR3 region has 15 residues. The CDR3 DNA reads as TGCAGTGCTCCCCCAGGGAGGGGGCCCTTGAGCACGCAATATTTT. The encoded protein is CSAPPGRGPLSTQYF.

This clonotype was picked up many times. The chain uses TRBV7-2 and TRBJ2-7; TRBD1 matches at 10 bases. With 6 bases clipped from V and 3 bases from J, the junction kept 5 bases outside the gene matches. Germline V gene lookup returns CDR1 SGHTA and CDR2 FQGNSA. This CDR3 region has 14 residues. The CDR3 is CASSSRDRGYEQYF. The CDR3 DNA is TGTGCCAGCAGTTCCAGGGACAGGGGCTACGAGCAGTACTTC.

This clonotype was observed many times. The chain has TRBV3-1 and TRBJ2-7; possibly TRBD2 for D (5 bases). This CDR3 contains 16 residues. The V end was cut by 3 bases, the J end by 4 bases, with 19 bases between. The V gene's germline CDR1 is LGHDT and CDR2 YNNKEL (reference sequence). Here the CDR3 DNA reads TGTGCCAGCAGCCACAAGGCTACGGGGTCCAGGTACGAGCAGTACTTC. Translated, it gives CASSHKATGSRYEQYF.

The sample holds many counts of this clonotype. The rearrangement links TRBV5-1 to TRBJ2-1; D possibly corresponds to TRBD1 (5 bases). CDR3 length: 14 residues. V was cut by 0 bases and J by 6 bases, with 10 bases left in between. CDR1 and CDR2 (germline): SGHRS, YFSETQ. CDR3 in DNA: TGCGCCAGCAGCTTGGGACAGCCCTTCAATGAGCAGTTCTTC. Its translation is CASSLGQPFNEQFF.

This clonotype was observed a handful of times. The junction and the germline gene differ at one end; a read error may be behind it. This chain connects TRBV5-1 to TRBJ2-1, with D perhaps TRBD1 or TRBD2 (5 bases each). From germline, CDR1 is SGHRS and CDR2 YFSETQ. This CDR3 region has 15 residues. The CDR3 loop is CATSGKGSSYNEQFF. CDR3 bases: TGCGCCACCAGCGGTAAGGGGTCCTCCTACAATGAGCAGTTCTTC.